This T cell receptor (beta chain) was captured in a study of T cells in Graves' hyperthyroidism and ophthalmopathy. Study outcomes and limitations: A 13 V-J signature model discriminated ophthalmopathy versus stable hyperthyroidism.

Notes on this clonotype: The target antigen is unknown.

Uncontrolled infection, other autoimmune disease, pregnancy or lactation disqualified patients from enrolment. Thyroid ultrasound and orbital computed tomography, with clinical symptoms and serum thyroxine and TRAb, informed diagnoses. Amplified TCR beta CDR3 regions came from RNA transcripts. The TCR CDR3 first-round RT-PCR relied on the HTBI primer set. TCRdb ran MiXCR on the multiplex PCR reads and lists one entry per CDR3 protein. Here the sample spans a few hundred thousand distinct CDR3 sequences, less than 25% being singletons. Sequenced material: blood. The origin of this receptor is an older woman with Graves' ophthalmopathy.

The CDR3, as DNA: TGTGCTAGTGGTTTGGAAACCCTCAGGGGGCCCACAGATACGCAGTATTTT. Its translation is CASGLETLRGPTDTQYF. This sequence joins TRBV12-5 and TRBJ2-3, with 8 bases fitting TRBD1. Trimming took 1 base from V and 2 from J; bases not matched to a gene: 8. Germline V gene data show CDR1 as LGHNT and CDR2 as FRNRAP. The CDR3 is made up of 17 amino acids. Using reference TRBV12-5 and TRBJ2-3 for the parts outside the CDR3, the full variable domain is DARVTQTPRHKVTEMGQEVTMRCQPILGHNTVFWYRQTMMQGLELLAYFRNRAPLDDSGMPKDRFSAEMPDATLATLKIQPSEPRDSAVYFCASGLETLRGPTDTQYFGPGTRLTVL.